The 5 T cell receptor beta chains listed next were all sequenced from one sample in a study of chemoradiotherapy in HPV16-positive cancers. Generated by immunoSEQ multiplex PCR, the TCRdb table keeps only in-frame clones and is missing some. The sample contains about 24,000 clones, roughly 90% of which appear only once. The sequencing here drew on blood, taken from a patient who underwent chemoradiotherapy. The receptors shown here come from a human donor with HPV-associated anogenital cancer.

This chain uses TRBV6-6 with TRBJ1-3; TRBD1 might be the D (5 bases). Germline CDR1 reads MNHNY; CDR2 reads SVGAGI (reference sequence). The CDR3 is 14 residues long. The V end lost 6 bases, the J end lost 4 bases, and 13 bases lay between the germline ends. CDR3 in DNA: TGTGCCAGCAGGTCCGGGACGCAGGGAAACACCATATATTTT. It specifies CASRSGTQGNTIYF.

The CDR3 DNA sequence: TGCGCCAGCAGCTTATCCGGACAGCAAGAGACCCAGTACTTC. Its translation is CASSLSGQQETQYF. The chain combines TRBV5-1 with TRBJ2-5, with D perhaps TRBD1 (6 bases). The germline V gene encodes CDR1 SGHRS and CDR2 YFSETQ. The CDR3 is made up of 14 amino acids. V gave up 2 bases and J gave up 2 bases, with 10 bases separating them.

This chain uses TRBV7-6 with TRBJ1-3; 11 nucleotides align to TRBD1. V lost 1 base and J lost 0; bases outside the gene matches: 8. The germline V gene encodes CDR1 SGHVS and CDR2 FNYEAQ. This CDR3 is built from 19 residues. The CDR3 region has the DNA TGTGCCAGCAGCTTAGTGGGACAGGGGGGAATTAACTCTGGAAACACCATATATTTT. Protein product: CASSLVGQGGINSGNTIYF.

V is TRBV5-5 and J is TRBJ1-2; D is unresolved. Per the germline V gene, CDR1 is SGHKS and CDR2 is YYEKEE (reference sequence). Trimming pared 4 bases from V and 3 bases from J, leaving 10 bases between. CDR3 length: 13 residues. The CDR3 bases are TGTGCCAGCAGCCAATCCTGGGACTATGGCTACACCTTC. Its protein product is CASSQSWDYGYTF.

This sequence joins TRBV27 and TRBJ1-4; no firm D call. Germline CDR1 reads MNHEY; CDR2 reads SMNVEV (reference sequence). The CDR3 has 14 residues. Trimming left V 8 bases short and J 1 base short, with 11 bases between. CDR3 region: CASRRRRTNEKLFF. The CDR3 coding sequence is TGTGCCAGCCGACGCCGGAGAACTAATGAAAAACTGTTTTTT. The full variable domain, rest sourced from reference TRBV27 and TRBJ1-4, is EAQVTQNPRYLITVTGKKLTVTCSQNMNHEYMSWYRQDPGLGLRQIYYSMNVEVTDKGDVPEGYKVSRKEKRNFPLILESPSPNQTSLYFCASRRRRTNEKLFFGSGTQLSVL.